The following is a T cell receptor (beta chain) sequence with its context. The antigen remains unidentified. The CDR3 has 15 amino acids. In germline, CDR1 is SGHRS, CDR2 YFSETQ. The data were taken from a study of CXCR3-negative and CXCR3-positive naive CD8 T cells. Study-wide points: Whereas memory cells differed, naive CXCR3-negative and CXCR3-positive cells shared similar TRBV-TRBJ usage. CXCR3-expressing naive cells carried TRB CDR3s more hydrophobic than those of CXCR3-negative naive cells. Diversity proved comparably high across both naive subsets and much lower in memory CD8+ cells.

Preparation of TRB cDNA libraries relied on 5' RACE carrying UMI labels. TCRdb re-called the 5' RACE reads; one entry per CDR3 protein, DNA not given. This repertoire includes roughly 100,000 distinct CDR3 sequences. This clonotype was obtained from a human donor in good health. Some clones in this sample may be carry-over from other donors' samples. The chain combines TRBV5-1 with TRBJ2-1; the D call of TRBD1 rests on TCRdb alone, since no DNA is present to check it. Source material: naive CXCR3+ CD8+ T cells from blood. Indicated subset: CD45RO-CCR7+CD27+CD95- naive CD8+ T cells expressing CXCR3 (TNR3+). This CDR3 reads CASSLGQGAANEQFF.